This TCR beta chain originates from a study of T cell repertoires in cytomegalovirus infection. Overall study: It can be stated that public TCR beta signatures indicated CMV infection as well as a matching HLA type. Study conclusions and caveats: HLA-C-restricted CMV-specific TCR beta clonotypes prevailed in the ex vivo response. Summed public TCR beta family frequency identified CMV carriers bearing the relevant HLA.

Germline V lookup: CDR1 DFQATT, CDR2 SNEGSKA (reference sequence). V lost 0 bases and J lost 7; bases outside the gene matches: 4. This CDR3 is built from 15 residues. MiXCR was run by TCRdb on the reads, yielding one entry per CDR3 protein. The sample carries around 210,000 distinct CDR3 sequences, roughly 6.5% recorded once. This clonotype was seen only a few times. Its antigen is unknown. The sample comprised PBMCs. The clonotype originates from a human donor in good health (CMV status not recorded). Some clones in this sample may be carry-over from other donors' samples. This sequence joins TRBV20-1 and TRBJ1-6; TRBD1 agrees at 9 bases. This CDR3 is CSAREGTGTNSPLHF. In nucleotides, the CDR3 is TGCAGTGCTAGAGAGGGGACAGGGACCAATTCACCCCTCCACTTT.